The rows below give T cell receptor beta chains drawn from one sample of a study of human T cells and chemical hapten exposure. TCRdb independently ran MiXCR on the RACE reads; one entry per CDR3 protein. This table has some 49,000 distinct CDR3 sequences, roughly 9% appearing once. This specimen was whole blood, taken in connection with sensitization to the hapten diphenylcyclopropenone (DPC). The receptor set was obtained from a woman younger than 45 with alopecia areata. Some clones in this sample may be carry-over from other donors' samples. Each CDR3 is given without its conserved first and last residue.

cdr3_length: 13; j_call: TRBJ2-1; v_call: TRBV20-1; cdr3_aa: SAGNRGGAYNEQF
cdr3_length: 10; j_call: TRBJ1-1; v_call: TRBV28; cdr3_aa: ASRMTGIEAF
cdr3_length: 12; j_call: TRBJ2-3; v_call: TRBV5-4; cdr3_aa: ASSLMAATDTQY
cdr3_length: 14; j_call: TRBJ2-4; v_call: TRBV28; cdr3_aa: ASSRPDLEAKNIQY
cdr3_length: 13; j_call: TRBJ1-5; v_call: TRBV7-2; cdr3_aa: ASSLVIRGNQPQH
cdr3_length: 10; j_call: TRBJ2-1; v_call: TRBV14; cdr3_aa: ASSQGVREQF
cdr3_length: 12; j_call: TRBJ2-1; v_call: TRBV4-3; cdr3_aa: ASSFWTGLHEQF
cdr3_length: 14; j_call: TRBJ2-1; v_call: TRBV20-1; cdr3_aa: SAIVLGRISYNEQF
cdr3_length: 11; j_call: TRBJ2-5; v_call: TRBV29-1; cdr3_aa: SVDGPVLETQY
cdr3_length: 19; j_call: TRBJ2-7; v_call: TRBV18; cdr3_aa: ASSPKYQSTSGGTSSYEQY
cdr3_length: 11; j_call: TRBJ2-7; v_call: TRBV20-1; cdr3_aa: SGTEGGAYEQY
cdr3_length: 12; j_call: TRBJ1-2; v_call: TRBV20-1; cdr3_aa: SAGSWTGAYGYT
cdr3_length: 14; j_call: TRBJ2-3; v_call: TRBV7-6; cdr3_aa: ASSPGPGNRADTQY
cdr3_length: 15; j_call: TRBJ1-2; v_call: TRBV4-3; cdr3_aa: ASSQDIVGTDLYGYT
cdr3_length: 11; j_call: TRBJ1-1; v_call: TRBV3-1; cdr3_aa: ASRQSLNTEAF